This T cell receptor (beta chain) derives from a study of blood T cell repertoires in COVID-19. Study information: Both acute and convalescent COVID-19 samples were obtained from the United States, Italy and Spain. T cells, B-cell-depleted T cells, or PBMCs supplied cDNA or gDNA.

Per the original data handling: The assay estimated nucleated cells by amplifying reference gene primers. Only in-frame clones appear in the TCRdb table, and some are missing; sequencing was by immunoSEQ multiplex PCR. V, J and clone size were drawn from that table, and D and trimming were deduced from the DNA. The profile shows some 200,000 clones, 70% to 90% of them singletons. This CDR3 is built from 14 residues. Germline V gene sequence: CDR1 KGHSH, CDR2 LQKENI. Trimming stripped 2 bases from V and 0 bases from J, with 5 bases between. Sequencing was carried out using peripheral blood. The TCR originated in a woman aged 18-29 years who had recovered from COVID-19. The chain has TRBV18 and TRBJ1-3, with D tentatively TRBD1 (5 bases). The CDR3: CASSPGASGNTIYF. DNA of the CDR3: TGTGCCAGCTCACCAGGGGCCTCTGGAAACACCATATATTTT.